This TCR beta chain was obtained from a study of T cell repertoires in cytomegalovirus infection. Study at large: Newly reported HLA-C-restricted and thoroughly characterized HLA-B-restricted CMV epitopes were employed. Overall study findings and caveats: Identification of carriers of CMV plus the relevant HLA was performed using cumulative public TCR beta family frequency.

A remark on this clonotype: Antigen unknown.

Germline assignment: CDR1 SEHNR and CDR2 FQNEAQ (reference sequence). This CDR3 comprises 13 residues. Trimming took 5 bases from V and 9 from J; bases not matched to a gene: 7. TCRdb recomputed calls from the reads with MiXCR, one row per CDR3 protein. Of 550,000 to 700,000 distinct CDR3 sequences listed, around two fifths were seen once; the top ten hold around 48%. The TCR was taken from a human donor in good health (CMV status not recorded). Some clones in this sample may be carry-over from other donors' samples. This chain links TRBV7-9 with TRBJ2-1, with 7 bases lining up with TRBD1. The source material was cultured PBMCs, sampled from culture after CMV antigen stimulation. CDR3 in DNA: TGTGCCAGCAGCATTGACAGGGAAAGTGAGCAGTTCTTC. Encoded protein: CASSIDRESEQFF.